The text below deals with one T cell receptor (beta chain). V was shortened by 4 bases and J by 3 bases, with 6 bases between the two germline ends. The length of the CDR3 is 12 residues. Germline loops: CDR1 MDHEN, CDR2 SYDVKM. This specimen belongs to a study of blood T cell repertoires in COVID-19. Overall study context: Sample material is recorded as cDNA or gDNA derived from T cells, B-cell-depleted T cells, or PBMCs.

Using immunoSEQ multiplex PCR, the repertoire was profiled, and TCRdb retains in-frame clones only, with some absent. This sample has about 64,000 clones, with about nine tenths found just once. This clonotype was sampled from a woman over 75 with active COVID-19. The rearrangement links TRBV28 to TRBJ1-2; possibly TRBD1 for D (6 bases). Sequencing used peripheral blood. The CDR3 is CASSWTDYGYTF. CDR3 DNA: TGTGCCAGCAGTTGGACAGACTATGGCTACACCTTC.